These T cell receptor beta chains were read from a single sample in a study of blood T cell repertoires in COVID-19. Measured with immunoSEQ multiplex PCR; TCRdb has only the in-frame clones, and not every one. The table lists some 170,000 clones, roughly four fifths of them singletons. The sequenced sample consisted of peripheral blood. These receptors came from a woman older than 75 with acute or convalescent COVID-19. Both conserved end residues are part of each CDR3. A D gene is named only where the DNA matches it firmly. Size tells how often a clone was seen (once, few, many) or the class of an expanded clone, and some rows leave it out.

cdr3_aa: CASSPAIQARYSGNTIYF
cdr3_nt: TGTGCCAGTAGTCCGGCGATTCAGGCCCGTTACTCTGGAAACACCATATATTTT
clone_size: .
v_call: TRBV19
d_call: .
j_call: TRBJ1-3

cdr3_aa: CASSIGVASGELFF
cdr3_nt: TGTGCCAGTAGTATAGGTGTGGCTTCCGGGGAGCTGTTTTTT
clone_size: .
v_call: TRBV19
d_call: .
j_call: TRBJ2-2

cdr3_aa: CSVVSSRGGETQYF
cdr3_nt: TGCAGCGTTGTCTCGTCAAGAGGGGGAGAGACCCAGTACTTC
clone_size: .
v_call: TRBV29-1
d_call: .
j_call: TRBJ2-5

cdr3_aa: CASSLTETQPQHF
cdr3_nt: TGTGCCAGCAGTTTGACAGAAACTCAGCCCCAGCATTTT
clone_size: .
v_call: TRBV12-3/TRBV12-4
d_call: .
j_call: TRBJ1-5

cdr3_aa: CASSLTTAGGLNTGELFF
cdr3_nt: TGTGCCAGCAGTCTAACAACAGCGGGGGGGTTGAACACCGGGGAGCTGTTTTTT
clone_size: .
v_call: TRBV27
d_call: TRBD2
j_call: TRBJ2-2

cdr3_aa: CASSQDLPGQGGYNEQFF
cdr3_nt: TGCGCCAGCAGCCAAGATTTACCGGGCCAGGGGGGCTACAATGAGCAGTTCTTC
clone_size: .
v_call: TRBV4-3
d_call: .
j_call: TRBJ2-1

cdr3_aa: CAGRGLAGEGEQFF
cdr3_nt: TGTGCCGGCAGAGGACTAGCGGGAGAAGGAGAGCAGTTCTTC
clone_size: .
v_call: TRBV6-5
d_call: TRBD2
j_call: TRBJ2-1

cdr3_aa: CASSLEYPEVEQFF
cdr3_nt: TGCGCCAGCAGCTTGGAGTATCCAGAGGTGGAGCAGTTCTTC
clone_size: once
v_call: TRBV5-1
d_call: .
j_call: TRBJ2-1

cdr3_aa: CASSVGDGTGGNYGYTF
cdr3_nt: TGTGCCAGCAGCGTAGGAGACGGGACAGGGGGAAACTATGGCTACACCTTC
clone_size: few
v_call: TRBV11-3
d_call: TRBD1
j_call: TRBJ1-2

cdr3_aa: CASSEGGTGSRGNTIYF
cdr3_nt: TGTGCCAGCAGTGAAGGAGGGACAGGGAGTAGAGGAAACACCATATATTTT
clone_size: .
v_call: TRBV2
d_call: TRBD1
j_call: TRBJ1-3

cdr3_aa: CAISGTSGGQETQYF
cdr3_nt: TGTGCCATCAGCGGGACTAGCGGGGGGCAGGAGACCCAGTACTTC
clone_size: once
v_call: TRBV10-3
d_call: TRBD2
j_call: TRBJ2-5

cdr3_aa: CASSLEGQRGYQPQHF
cdr3_nt: TGTGCCAGCAGCTTAGAGGGACAGAGAGGTTATCAGCCCCAGCATTTT
clone_size: .
v_call: TRBV7-8
d_call: TRBD1
j_call: TRBJ1-5

cdr3_aa: CASSLGAGWRGYTF
cdr3_nt: TGTGCCAGCAGCTTAGGAGCAGGTTGGAGGGGCTACACCTTC
clone_size: .
v_call: TRBV7-9
d_call: .
j_call: TRBJ1-2

cdr3_aa: CASSFRQGRYGYTF
cdr3_nt: TGTGCCAGCAGCTTCCGTCAGGGTCGCTATGGCTACACCTTC
clone_size: few
v_call: TRBV7-2
d_call: .
j_call: TRBJ1-2

cdr3_aa: CASSLDRSGRIYEQYF
cdr3_nt: TGTGCCAGCAGCTTAGATCGTAGCGGGAGAATCTACGAGCAGTACTTC
clone_size: .
v_call: TRBV11-3
d_call: TRBD2
j_call: TRBJ2-7

cdr3_aa: CASSLAGQGAQSGYTF
cdr3_nt: TGTGCCAGCAGCTTAGCGGGACAGGGGGCCCAGAGTGGCTACACCTTC
clone_size: .
v_call: TRBV7-2
d_call: TRBD1
j_call: TRBJ1-2

cdr3_aa: CASSSPQTGSHETQYF
cdr3_nt: TGCGCCAGCAGCTCGCCCCAGACAGGGTCCCATGAGACCCAGTACTTC
clone_size: .
v_call: TRBV5-1
d_call: TRBD1
j_call: TRBJ2-5

cdr3_aa: CASSPPGRPYEQYF
cdr3_nt: TGTGCCAGCTCACCACCGGGCCGACCCTACGAGCAGTACTTC
clone_size: .
v_call: TRBV18
d_call: .
j_call: TRBJ2-7

cdr3_aa: CASRPGLVGSYNEQFF
cdr3_nt: TGCGCCAGCAGACCGGGACTAGTGGGCTCCTACAATGAGCAGTTCTTC
clone_size: once
v_call: TRBV4-1
d_call: TRBD2
j_call: TRBJ2-1

cdr3_aa: CASTTWTGGSETQYF
cdr3_nt: TGTGCCAGCACTACGTGGACAGGGGGCTCGGAGACCCAGTACTTC
clone_size: .
v_call: TRBV25-1
d_call: TRBD1
j_call: TRBJ2-5

cdr3_aa: CASSNVGAPNEKLFF
cdr3_nt: TGCGCCAGCAGCAATGTGGGGGCCCCTAATGAAAAACTGTTTTTT
clone_size: .
v_call: TRBV5-1
d_call: .
j_call: TRBJ1-4

cdr3_aa: CASSPLGQGAYEQYF
cdr3_nt: TGTGCCAGCAGTCCCCTCGGACAGGGGGCCTACGAGCAGTACTTC
clone_size: .
v_call: TRBV28
d_call: TRBD1
j_call: TRBJ2-7

cdr3_aa: CASSRGLPTDTQYF
cdr3_nt: TGTGCCAGCAGCCGGGGACTACCCACAGATACGCAGTATTTT
clone_size: .
v_call: TRBV3-1/TRBV3-2
d_call: TRBD2
j_call: TRBJ2-3

cdr3_aa: CASSFSRDIKRNTIYF
cdr3_nt: TGTGCCAGCAGCTTTAGTAGGGACATCAAAAGAAACACCATATATTTT
clone_size: .
v_call: TRBV7-9
d_call: .
j_call: TRBJ1-3

cdr3_aa: CASSPGRHTIYF
cdr3_nt: TGTGCCAGCAGCCCAGGCCGGCACACCATATATTTT
clone_size: .
v_call: TRBV12-3/TRBV12-4
d_call: .
j_call: TRBJ1-3

cdr3_aa: CASSGDKTQYF
cdr3_nt: TGTGCCAGCAGTGGAGATAAGACCCAGTACTTC
clone_size: .
v_call: TRBV2
d_call: .
j_call: TRBJ2-5

cdr3_aa: CASSFLGTGRTEAFF
cdr3_nt: TGTGCCAGCAGCTTCCTCGGGACAGGGAGGACTGAAGCTTTCTTT
clone_size: .
v_call: TRBV7-8
d_call: TRBD1
j_call: TRBJ1-1

cdr3_aa: CASSSFGGYEQFF
cdr3_nt: TGTGCCAGCAGTTCATTCGGGGGGTATGAGCAGTTCTTC
clone_size: .
v_call: TRBV27
d_call: TRBD2
j_call: TRBJ2-1

cdr3_aa: CASSLTGSNQPQHF
cdr3_nt: TGTGCCAGCAGTTTAACAGGGAGCAATCAGCCCCAGCATTTT
clone_size: .
v_call: TRBV28
d_call: .
j_call: TRBJ1-5

cdr3_aa: CASSLTETVQNYGYTF
cdr3_nt: TGTGCCAGCAGCTTAACAGAGACAGTTCAGAACTATGGCTACACCTTC
clone_size: .
v_call: TRBV7-9
d_call: .
j_call: TRBJ1-2